These 9 T cell receptor beta chains were all obtained from the same sample, sequenced in a study of identifying expanded T cells in peripheral blood. The repertoire was sequenced with immunoSEQ multiplex PCR; TCRdb's copy has only in-frame clones and lacks some. The table has about 110,000 clones, about 89% seen once. The source material was blood. Every receptor here comes from a person aged 18-69 years in good health.

On this clone: The junction shows a germline mismatch at one end, possibly a read error. The chain uses TRBV19 and TRBJ2-7; D might be TRBD2 (7 bases). This CDR3 comprises 14 residues. In germline, CDR1 is LNHDA, CDR2 SQIVND (reference sequence). CDR3: CASSLRGGSSEQYF. The DNA of the CDR3 is TGTGCCAGTAGTCTAAGGGGGGGCTCCTCCGAGCAGTACTTC.

This clone came up a few times. This chain connects TRBV18 to TRBJ1-1; D not resolved. The CDR3 sequence is 14 residues long. Germline CDR1 KGHSH, CDR2 LQKENI. V lost 6 bases and J 4 bases, leaving 15 bases between the germline ends. CDR3 bases: TGTGCCAGCTCCCCGGCGTCGGCCGGCACTGAAGCTTTCTTT. This codes for CASSPASAGTEAFF.

This chain links TRBV29-1 with TRBJ2-7; 7 bases match TRBD1. The germline V gene encodes CDR1 SQVTM and CDR2 ANQGSEA. This CDR3 has 14 residues. With V trimmed by 4 bases and J by 2 bases, 8 bases remained unmatched. The CDR3 DNA is TGCAGCGTTGTTGGGACAGAGAAACCCTACGAGCAGTACTTC. Encoded protein: CSVVGTEKPYEQYF.

Points on this clone: One end of the junction does not line up with germline, which may come from a read error. In DNA, the CDR3 is TGTGCCAGCAGCCCCCTAGGACTAGCGGACAGAGTAAACTTC. It codes for CASSPLGLADRVNF. The V gene is TRBV7-2, the J gene TRBJ2-7, with 10 nucleotides matching TRBD2. CDR3 size: 14 residues. Germline V gene sequence: CDR1 SGHTA, CDR2 FQGNSA.

V gene TRBV18 combines with J gene TRBJ1-2; D is uncertain. Trimming shortened V by 5 bases and J by 6 bases, and 16 bases separated the two germline ends. The germline V gene has CDR1 KGHSH and CDR2 LQKENI. CDR3 length: 14 residues. DNA of the CDR3: TGTGCCAGCTCATCGCAGGCCGGGAGAGATGGCTACACCTTC. Protein: CASSSQAGRDGYTF.

V usage is TRBV6-6 and J usage is TRBJ1-5, with TRBD1 as a possible D gene (5 bases). Germline CDR1 is MNHNY and CDR2 is SVGAGI (reference sequence). This CDR3 spans 14 amino acids. V lost 6 bases to trimming and J lost 5 bases, with 14 bases between them. CDR3 nucleotide sequence: TGTGCCAGCAGCCTCGACAGCGAGTATCAGCCCCAGCATTTT. Translating it yields CASSLDSEYQPQHF.

The CDR3 spells CASSRGVPTYEQYF. The CDR3 nucleotides are TGTGCCAGCTCCCGCGGGGTCCCAACCTACGAGCAGTACTTC. The chain uses TRBV18 and TRBJ2-7, with a tentative D call TRBD2 (6 bases). The CDR3 consists of 14 residues. In germline, CDR1 is KGHSH, CDR2 LQKENI. V lost 6 bases and J 2 bases, leaving 14 bases between the germline ends.

This sequence joins TRBV15 and TRBJ2-1, with D maybe TRBD1 (5 bases). The germline V and J ends were trimmed by 0 bases and 7 bases, with 16 bases remaining between them. Germline lookup yields CDR1 LNHNV and CDR2 YYDKDF (reference sequence). This CDR3 comprises 16 residues. The CDR3 loop is CATSREVRVTRNEQFF. The DNA for the CDR3 is TGTGCCACCAGCAGAGAGGTCAGGGTAACAAGGAATGAGCAGTTCTTC.

This clone occurred once. This chain uses TRBV28 with TRBJ1-4, with a weak D call TRBD1 (6 bases). Germline loops: CDR1 MDHEN, CDR2 SYDVKM. V was trimmed by 4 bases and J by 7 bases, leaving 22 bases between them. The CDR3 spans 17 residues. The CDR3 protein is CASSCPLGGENCEKLFF. The CDR3 DNA follows: TGTGCCAGCAGTTGCCCGTTGGGGGGCGAGAATTGTGAAAAACTGTTTTTT. The whole variable domain, remainder taken from reference TRBV28 and TRBJ1-4, is DVKVTQSSRYLVKRTGEKVFLECVQDMDHENMFWYRQDPGLGLRLIYFSYDVKMKEKGDIPEGYSVSREKKERFSLILESASTNQTSMYLCASSCPLGGENCEKLFFGSGTQLSVL.